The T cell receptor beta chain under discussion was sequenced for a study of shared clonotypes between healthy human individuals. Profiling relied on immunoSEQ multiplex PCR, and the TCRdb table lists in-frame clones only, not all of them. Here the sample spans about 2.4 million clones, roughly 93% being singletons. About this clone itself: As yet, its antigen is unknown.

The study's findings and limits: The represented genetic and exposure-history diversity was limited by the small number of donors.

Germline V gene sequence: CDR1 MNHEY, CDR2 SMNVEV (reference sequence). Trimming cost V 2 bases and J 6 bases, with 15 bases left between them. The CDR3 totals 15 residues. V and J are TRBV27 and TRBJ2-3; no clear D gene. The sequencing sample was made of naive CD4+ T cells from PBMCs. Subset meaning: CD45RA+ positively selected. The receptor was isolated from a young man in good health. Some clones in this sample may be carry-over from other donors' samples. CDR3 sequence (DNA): TGTGCCAGCAGTTTAGGGAACCCGCCCCGCGATACGCAGTATTTT. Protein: CASSLGNPPRDTQYF.